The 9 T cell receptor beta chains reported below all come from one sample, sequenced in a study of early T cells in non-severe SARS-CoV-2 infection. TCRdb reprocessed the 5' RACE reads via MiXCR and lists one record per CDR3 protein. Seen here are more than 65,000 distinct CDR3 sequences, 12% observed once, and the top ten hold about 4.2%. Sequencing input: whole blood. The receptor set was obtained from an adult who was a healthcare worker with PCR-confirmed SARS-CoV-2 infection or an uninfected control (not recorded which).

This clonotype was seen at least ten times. The CDR3 DNA reads as TGCAGCGTTGATCTGGGATTGTCCAATGAGCAGTTCTTC. Its protein product is CSVDLGLSNEQFF. The chain joins TRBV29-1 to TRBJ2-1; D gene unclear. The CDR3 runs 13 residues. The V end was cut by 3 bases, the J end by 6 bases, with 12 bases between. Germline assignment: CDR1 SQVTM and CDR2 ANQGSEA.

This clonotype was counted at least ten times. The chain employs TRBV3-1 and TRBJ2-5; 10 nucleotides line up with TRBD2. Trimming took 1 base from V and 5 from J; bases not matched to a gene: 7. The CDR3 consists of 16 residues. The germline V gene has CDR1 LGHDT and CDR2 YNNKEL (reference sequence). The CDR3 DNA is TGTGCCAGCAGCCAAGGGACTAGCGGCTGGGGGGAGACCCAGTACTTC. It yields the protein CASSQGTSGWGETQYF.

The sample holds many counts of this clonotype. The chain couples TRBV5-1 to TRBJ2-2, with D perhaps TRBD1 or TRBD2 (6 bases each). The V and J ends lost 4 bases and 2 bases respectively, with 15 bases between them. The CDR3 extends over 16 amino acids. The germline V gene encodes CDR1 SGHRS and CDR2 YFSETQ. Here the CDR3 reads CASSRAGGSNTGELFF. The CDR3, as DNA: TGCGCCAGCAGCCGGGCCGGGGGCTCCAACACCGGGGAGCTGTTTTTT.

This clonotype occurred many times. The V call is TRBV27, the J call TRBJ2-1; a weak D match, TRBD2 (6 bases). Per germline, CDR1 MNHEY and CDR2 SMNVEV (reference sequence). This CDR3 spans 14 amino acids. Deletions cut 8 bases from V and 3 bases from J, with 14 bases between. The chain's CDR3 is CASRFIADYNEQFF. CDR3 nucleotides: TGTGCCAGCCGGTTTATAGCGGACTACAATGAGCAGTTCTTC.

The CDR3 loop reads CASSLGLGYTGEQYF. The CDR3 DNA sequence: TGTGCCAGCAGCCTCGGACTTGGGTATACGGGGGAGCAGTACTTC. The chain combines TRBV2 with TRBJ2-7; tentative D call: TRBD2 (5 bases). The CDR3 length is 15 residues. Germline CDR1 and CDR2: SNHLY and FYNNEI. Trimming left V 6 bases short and J 7 bases short, with 22 bases between.

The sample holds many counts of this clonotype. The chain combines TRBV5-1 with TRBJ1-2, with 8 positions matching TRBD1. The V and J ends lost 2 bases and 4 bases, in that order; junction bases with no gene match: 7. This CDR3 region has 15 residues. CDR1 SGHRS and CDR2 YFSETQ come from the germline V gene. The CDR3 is CASSLSGGVGYGYTF. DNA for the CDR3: TGCGCCAGCAGCTTATCAGGGGGCGTCGGCTATGGCTACACCTTC.

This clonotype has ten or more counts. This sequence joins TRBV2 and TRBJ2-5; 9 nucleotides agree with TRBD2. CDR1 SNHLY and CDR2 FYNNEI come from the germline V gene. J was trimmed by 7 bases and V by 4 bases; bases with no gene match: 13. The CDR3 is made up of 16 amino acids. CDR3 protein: CASSAWLAGHGGTQYF. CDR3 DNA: TGTGCCAGCAGTGCCTGGCTAGCGGGGCATGGAGGGACCCAGTACTTC.

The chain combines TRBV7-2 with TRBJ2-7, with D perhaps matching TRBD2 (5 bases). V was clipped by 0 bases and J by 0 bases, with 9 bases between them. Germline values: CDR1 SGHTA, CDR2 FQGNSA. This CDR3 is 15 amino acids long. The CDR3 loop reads CASSLADLTSYEQYF. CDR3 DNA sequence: TGTGCCAGCAGCTTAGCGGACTTGACCTCCTACGAGCAGTACTTC.

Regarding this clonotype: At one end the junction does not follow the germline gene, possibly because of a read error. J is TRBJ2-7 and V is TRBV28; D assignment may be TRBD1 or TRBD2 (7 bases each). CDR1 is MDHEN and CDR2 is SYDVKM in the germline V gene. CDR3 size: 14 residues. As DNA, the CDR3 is TGTGTCAGCAGTTCCCGGGGAGGGGGCTTTGAGCAGTACTTC. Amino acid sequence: CVSSSRGGGFEQYF.